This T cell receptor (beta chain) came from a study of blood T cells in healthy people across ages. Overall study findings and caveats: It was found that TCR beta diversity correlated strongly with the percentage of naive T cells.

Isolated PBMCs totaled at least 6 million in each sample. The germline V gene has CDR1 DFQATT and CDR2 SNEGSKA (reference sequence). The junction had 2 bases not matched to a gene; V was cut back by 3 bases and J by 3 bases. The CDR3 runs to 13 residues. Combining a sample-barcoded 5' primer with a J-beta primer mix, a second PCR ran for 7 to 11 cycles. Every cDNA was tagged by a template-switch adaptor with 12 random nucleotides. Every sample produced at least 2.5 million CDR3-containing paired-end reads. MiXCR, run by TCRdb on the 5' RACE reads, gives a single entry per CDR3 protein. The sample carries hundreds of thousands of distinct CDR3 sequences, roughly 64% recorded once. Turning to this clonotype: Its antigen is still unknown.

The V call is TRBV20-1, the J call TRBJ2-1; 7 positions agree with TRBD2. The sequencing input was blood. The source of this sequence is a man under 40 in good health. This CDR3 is CSASGGSYNEQFF. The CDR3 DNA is TGCAGTGCTAGCGGGGGGAGCTACAATGAGCAGTTCTTC.